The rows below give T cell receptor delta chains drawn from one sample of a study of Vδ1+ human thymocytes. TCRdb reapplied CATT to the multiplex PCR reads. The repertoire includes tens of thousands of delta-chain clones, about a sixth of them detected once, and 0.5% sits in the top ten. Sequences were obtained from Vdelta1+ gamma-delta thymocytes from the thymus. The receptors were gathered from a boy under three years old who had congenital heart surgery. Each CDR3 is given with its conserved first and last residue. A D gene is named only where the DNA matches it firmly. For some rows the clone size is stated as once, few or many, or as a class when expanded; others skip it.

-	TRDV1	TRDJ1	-	TGTGCTCTTGGGGAACTCTTCCCGTACTGCCCTACCGATAAACTCATCTTT	CALGELFPYCPTDKLIF
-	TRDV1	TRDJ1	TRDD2	TGTGCTCTTGGGGAACCGCCAGCTTCCTACGAGGTGGGGATTTGTAAACTCATCTTT	CALGEPPASYEVGICKLIF
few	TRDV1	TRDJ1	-	TGTGCTCTTGGGGAACTTAGTCGGGGATTCCCACCCCGGGATAAACTCATCTTT	CALGELSRGFPPRDKLIF
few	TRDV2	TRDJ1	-	TGTGCCTGTGACACGGCTGGGGATCAGGAATTAAAAATTTACACCGATAAACTCATCTTT	CACDTAGDQELKIYTDKLIF
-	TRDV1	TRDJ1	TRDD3	TGTGCTCTTGGGGAACTAACCCTTCTCCCTCCCGGCTGGGGGACGCCTTTGTACACCGATAAACTCATCTTT	CALGELTLLPPGWGTPLYTDKLIF
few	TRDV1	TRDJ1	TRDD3	TGTGCTCTTGGGGAAAACCCCTACTCCGGGGGATCCGATAAACTCATCTTT	CALGENPYSGGSDKLIF
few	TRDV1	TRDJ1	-	TGTGCTCTTGGGGAACCCCCCCTTCGGGGCTGGTACACCGATAAACTCATCTTT	CALGEPPLRGWYTDKLIF
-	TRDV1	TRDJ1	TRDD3	TGTGCTCTTGGGGAAATAATACCTCCTCCCTCGACTGGGGGAACCTCGTACACCGATAAACTCATCTTT	CALGEIIPPPSTGGTSYTDKLIF
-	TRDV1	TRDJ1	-	TGTGCTCTTGGGGAACTAGCAACCCGTACTGGGCGAATACCTAAACTCATCTTT	CALGELATRTGRIPKLIF
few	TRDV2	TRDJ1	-	TGTGCCTGTTCCCCTCACCTCACCGATAAACCCATCTTT	CACSPHLTDKPIF
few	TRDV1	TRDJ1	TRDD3	TGTGCTCTTGGGACAAACTACCTGGGGGGGTACACCGATAAACTCATCTTT	CALGTNYLGGYTDKLIF
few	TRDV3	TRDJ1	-	TGTGCCTTTTTCGGGTGGGGATCAGTCTACACCGATAAACTCATCTTT	CAFFGWGSVYTDKLIF
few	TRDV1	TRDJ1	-	TGTGCTCTTGGGGAACGTTGGCCTTCCTACCTTAAACTACCTACTGGGGGATCAAACACCGATAAACTCATCTTT	CALGERWPSYLKLPTGGSNTDKLIF
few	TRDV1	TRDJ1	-	TGTGCTCTTGGAGAATCTCGGTCTAGGGTAAGGGACACCGATAAACTCATCTTT	CALGESRSRVRDTDKLIF
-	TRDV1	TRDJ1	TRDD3	TGTGCTCTTGGGGAACTACCCTTGGTGTTCTGGGGGATACGCTCCGCTAAACTCATCTTT	CALGELPLVFWGIRSAKLIF
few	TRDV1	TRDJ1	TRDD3	TGTGCTCTTGGGGAACTACATCTTACTGGGGGACCATACACCGATAAACTCATCTTT	CALGELHLTGGPYTDKLIF
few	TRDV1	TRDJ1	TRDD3	TGTGCTCTTGGGACCCCCCGTACTGGGGGATACCGGCCCGATAAACTCATCTTT	CALGTPRTGGYRPDKLIF
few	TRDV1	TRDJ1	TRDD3	TGTGCTCTTGGGAACAAAGTCGTTCTACTGGGGGTCCTTATTTACACCGATAAACTCATCTTT	CALGNKVVLLGVLIYTDKLIF
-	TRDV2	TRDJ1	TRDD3	TGTGCCTGTGATTCCTGGGGGATAGAACTCATCTTT	CACDSWGIELIF
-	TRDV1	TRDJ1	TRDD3	TGTGCTCTTGGGGAACTAAAGCAAACCTGGGGGATACGCTGGGTCGGCACCGATAAACCCATCTTT	CALGELKQTWGIRWVGTDKPIF
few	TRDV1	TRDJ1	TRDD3	TGTGCTCTTGAGGAAGCTTCCTCTGGGGGATACTGGACCGATAAACTCATCTTT	CALEEASSGGYWTDKLIF
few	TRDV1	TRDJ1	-	TGTGCTCTTGCGTCTTGGAGCCCGACTGGGAGATACGATAAACTCATCTTT	CALASWSPTGRYDKLIF
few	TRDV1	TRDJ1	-	TGTGCTCTTGGGGAACGGTACCTTACTTTGTGGGGGTTACCCGCGTACACCGATAAACTCATCTTT	CALGERYLTLWGLPAYTDKLIF
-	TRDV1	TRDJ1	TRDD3	TGTGCTCTTGGGGAACTAGGCACCCATTTGTACTGGGGGATGATGTCCGATAAACTCATCTTT	CALGELGTHLYWGMMSDKLIF
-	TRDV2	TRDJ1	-	TGTGCCTGTGGCGGGGGCCCGGGCGCCGATAAACTCATTTTT	CACGGGPGADKLIF
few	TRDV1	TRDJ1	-	TGTGCTCTTGGGGAACTACCGCCTGGCCGCGAGGGTACCGATAAACTCATCTTT	CALGELPPGREGTDKLIF
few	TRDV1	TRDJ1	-	TGTGCTCTTGGGGAAACCACAGTATGGGGGGTTCCCTTCAGGACCGATAAACTCATCTTT	CALGETTVWGVPFRTDKLIF
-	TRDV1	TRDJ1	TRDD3	TGTGCTCTTGGGGGCCCGCCTTCCTACGTCCACTGGGGGATACGCACCGATAAACTCATCTTT	CALGGPPSYVHWGIRTDKLIF
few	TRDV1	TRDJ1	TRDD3	TGTGCTCTTGGGGAACTAGAACCATATGGGGGATACATGGAAGCCGATAAACTCATCTTT	CALGELEPYGGYMEADKLIF
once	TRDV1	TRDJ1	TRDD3	TGTGCTCTTGGTGGAAAGGGGATAGTGAGGTACACCGATAAACTCATCTTT	CALGGKGIVRYTDKLIF